This T cell receptor beta chain was identified during a study of CD8 T cells in Susac syndrome. Germline V gene data show CDR1 as SEHNR and CDR2 as FQNEAQ (reference sequence). This CDR3 region has 13 residues. Trimming removed 5 bases at V and 4 bases at J, with 11 bases between. Negative isolation was used for CD8+ and CD4+ T cells, and FACS enrichment was applied to TEMRA cells. Reverse transcription of roughly 0.5 to 1 ug RNA used random hexamers. The method of amplification for TCR beta CDR3 was immunoSEQ multiplex PCR, covering 54 Vbeta and 13 Jbeta. TCRdb recomputed calls from the immunoSEQ multiplex PCR reads with MiXCR, one row per CDR3 protein. In the table there are about 300,000 distinct CDR3 sequences, 92% of which are singletons.

The sample was CD4+ T cells from PBMCs. The chain links TRBV7-9 to TRBJ1-2, with D unclear. The clonotype originates from a human donor with multiple sclerosis. The CDR3 sequence is CASSMDEVYGYTF. CDR3 DNA sequence: TGTGCCAGCAGCATGGACGAAGTCTATGGCTACACCTTC.